These 9 T cell receptor beta chains were all obtained from the same sample, sequenced in a study of blood T cell repertoires in COVID-19. This table comes from immunoSEQ multiplex PCR, and its TCRdb copy is limited to in-frame clones, with some not included. This sample yields about 230,000 clones, of which 84% are seen a single time; roughly 1.4% belongs to the top ten. Specimen: peripheral blood. Source of these receptors: a woman in her thirties or forties who had recovered from COVID-19.

The chain recombines TRBV7-9 with TRBJ1-2, with a tentative D call TRBD1 (6 bases). The CDR3 length is 15 residues. Trimming pared 6 bases from V and 8 bases from J, leaving 22 bases between. The germline V gene encodes CDR1 SEHNR and CDR2 FQNEAQ (reference sequence). As DNA, the CDR3 is TGTGCCAGCAGTTTGACAGGTTTCGGGTCTAAGGGCTACACCTTC. It codes for CASSLTGFGSKGYTF.

This rearrangement joins TRBV5-1 to TRBJ1-1, with 9 bases identical to TRBD1. CDR1 SGHRS and CDR2 YFSETQ come from the germline V gene. CDR3 length: 16 amino acids. J gave up 4 bases and V 0 bases, and 7 bases lay outside the gene matches. CDR3 DNA: TGCGCCAGCAGCTTGGGGACAGGGGCCACGGGCACTGAAGCTTTCTTT. This gives the protein CASSLGTGATGTEAFF.

This rearrangement joins TRBV5-6 to TRBJ1-4; 7 nucleotides line up with TRBD1. The CDR3 is 14 amino acids. J lost 6 bases, V lost 4 bases, and 6 bases had no gene match. Germline V gene sequence: CDR1 SGHDT, CDR2 YYEEEE. The CDR3 nucleotides are TGTGCCAGCAGCGAAGGACAGGTGTATGAAAAACTGTTTTTT. It translates to CASSEGQVYEKLFF.

This chain joins TRBV28 and TRBJ2-3, with 14 bases that match TRBD2. J lost 6 bases, V lost 4 bases, and 9 bases had no gene match. The germline V gene encodes CDR1 MDHEN and CDR2 SYDVKM. The CDR3 loop spans 17 amino acids. CDR3 protein: CASSSPGLAGARDTQYF. CDR3 bases: TGTGCCAGCAGTTCCCCGGGACTAGCGGGGGCCAGGGATACGCAGTATTTT.

CDR3 loop: CASSSGVGAQETQYF. CDR3 DNA sequence: TGCGCCAGCAGCTCCGGTGTGGGGGCCCAAGAGACCCAGTACTTC. The chain has TRBV5-1 and TRBJ2-5; tentative D call: TRBD1 (6 bases). Germline CDR1 and CDR2: SGHRS and YFSETQ. This CDR3 has 15 residues. Between the trimmed V and J ends, which lost 3 bases and 1 base, there was a span of 13 bases.

This chain connects TRBV15 to TRBJ2-7; TRBD1 matches at 7 bases. Germline CDR1 reads LNHNV; CDR2 reads YYDKDF (reference sequence). The CDR3 has 15 amino acids. Trimming at V came to 3 bases and at J to 5 bases, leaving 10 bases not matched to a gene. The CDR3 sequence: CATSRFGTVTNEQYF. The CDR3 DNA sequence: TGTGCCACCAGCAGGTTCGGGACAGTGACGAACGAGCAGTACTTC.

This chain uses TRBV7-9 with TRBJ2-5, with TRBD2 identical over 13 bases. Germline CDR1 SEHNR, CDR2 FQNEAQ (reference sequence). The CDR3 contains 17 residues. Trimming took 4 bases from V and 10 from J; bases not matched to a gene: 15. This CDR3 is CASSSTRLAGGSGDQYF. The CDR3 nucleotides read TGTGCCAGCAGCTCCACCCGACTAGCGGGGGGCAGCGGGGACCAGTACTTC.

This chain connects TRBV28 to TRBJ2-5; the D is unclear. Germline V gives CDR1 MDHEN, CDR2 SYDVKM. This CDR3 is built from 16 residues. Deletions cut 7 bases from V and 2 bases from J, with 20 bases between. CDR3 coding DNA: TGTGCCAGCAACCTATCCCCGGCGGCCGGGCAAGAGACCCAGTACTTC. It translates to CASNLSPAAGQETQYF.

This clone was seen more than once but under ten times. The V gene is TRBV11-2, the J gene TRBJ1-2, with D perhaps TRBD1 (5 bases). Germline V gene lookup returns CDR1 SGHAT and CDR2 FQNNGV. V was shortened by 5 bases and J by 4 bases, with 17 bases between the two germline ends. The CDR3 has 15 residues. The CDR3, as DNA: TGTGCCAGCAGCCGGACGACCGACAGCCCCTATGGCTACACCTTC. It encodes CASSRTTDSPYGYTF. Looking up the rest from reference TRBV11-2 and TRBJ1-2 gives the full variable domain: EAGVAQSPRYKIIEKRQSVAFWCNPISGHATLYWYQQILGQGPKLLIQFQNNGVVDDSQLPKDRFSAERLKGVDSTLKIQPAKLEDSAVYLCASSRTTDSPYGYTFGSGTRLTVV.